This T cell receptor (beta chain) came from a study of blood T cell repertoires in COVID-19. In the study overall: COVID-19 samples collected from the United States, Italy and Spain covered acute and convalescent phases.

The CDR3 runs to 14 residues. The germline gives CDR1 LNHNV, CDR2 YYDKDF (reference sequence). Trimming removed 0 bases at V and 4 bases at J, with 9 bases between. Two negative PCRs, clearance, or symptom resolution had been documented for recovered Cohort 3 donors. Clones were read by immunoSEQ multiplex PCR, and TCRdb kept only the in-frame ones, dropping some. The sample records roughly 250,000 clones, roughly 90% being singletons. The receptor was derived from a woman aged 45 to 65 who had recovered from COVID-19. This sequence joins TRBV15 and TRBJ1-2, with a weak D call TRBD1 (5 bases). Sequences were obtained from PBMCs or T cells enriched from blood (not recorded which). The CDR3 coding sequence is TGTGCCACCAGCAGAGATGGACAATCCTATGGCTACACCTTC. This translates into CATSRDGQSYGYTF.